This T cell receptor (beta chain) stems from a study of tumor-infiltrating lymphocytes in oesophageal squamous cell carcinoma listed by TCRdb under 2016. Receptor libraries were prepared by PCR. TCRdb lists the instrument as Illumina HiSeq 2000. Using fastp trimming at Q25 and MiXCR clonotype assembly, TCRdb reanalyzed the public sequencing data and kept in-frame beta chains. One record per CDR3 amino acid sequence lists the most common genes and DNA. The sample profile shows under 15,000 distinct CDR3 sequences; nearly 60% of them were found once. The ten largest clones capture roughly 33% of the sample. This clonotype was counted many times. Its antigen has not been determined. Base qualities are not recorded, but no much larger clone differs from it by a single base. CDR1 MNHEY and CDR2 SMNVEV were looked up in the germline V gene (reference sequence). The junction shows trimming of 5 bases on V and 4 bases on J, and the gene matches do not reach 6 bases of it. The CDR3 sequence holds 15 residues, the cysteine and phenylalanine included. Just CDR3 DNA is preserved here, 45 bases in frame from base 1.

The chain is assembled from TRBV27 and TRBJ2-3; TRBD1 aligns with 10 central bases. The sample was esophageal tumor tissue. This receptor was obtained from a female donor with esophageal squamous cell carcinoma. The CDR3 protein sequence reads: CASSPSGTGADTQYF. The DNA sequence is as follows: TGTGCCAGCAGTCCCTCCGGGACAGGGGCAGATACGCAGTATTTT.